Presented here are 12 T cell receptor beta chains from one specimen sequenced in a study of blood T cell repertoires in COVID-19. The data were produced by immunoSEQ multiplex PCR, yet TCRdb's version contains in-frame clones alone and is incomplete. This table holds roughly 350,000 clones, more than 85% found once. What was sequenced was PBMCs or T cells enriched from blood (not recorded which). The receptors stem from a woman in her twenties or thirties who had recovered from COVID-19.

The chain uses TRBV28 and TRBJ1-3; 9 nucleotides line up with TRBD1. Losses at the gene ends were 2 bases for V and 3 bases for J; bases not matched to a gene: 11. The CDR3 length is 18 residues. From germline, CDR1 is MDHEN and CDR2 SYDVKM. The CDR3 protein is CASSLGGHRGHNGNTIYF. CDR3 nucleotide sequence: TGTGCCAGCAGTTTAGGGGGGCACAGGGGGCATAATGGAAACACCATATATTTT.

This chain connects TRBV28 to TRBJ1-1; no clear D gene. Trimming removed 3 bases at V and 11 bases at J, with 10 bases between. CDR3 size: 11 residues. CDR1 and CDR2 from the germline V gene are MDHEN and SYDVKM. The CDR3 DNA sequence: TGTGCCAGCAGTTTGAATGGCTTTGCTTTCTTT. Translating gives CASSLNGFAFF.

The gene calls are TRBV5-1 and TRBJ2-1; TRBD2 aligns across 7 bases. Losses at the gene ends were 0 bases for V and 4 bases for J; bases not matched to a gene: 4. From germline, CDR1 is SGHRS and CDR2 YFSETQ. There are 15 residues in the CDR3. CDR3 coding DNA: TGCGCCAGCAGCTTGGTGGGAGGGCCTTACAATGAGCAGTTCTTC. It specifies CASSLVGGPYNEQFF.

The chain carries TRBV18 and TRBJ1-1; D perhaps matches TRBD1 (6 bases). V was cut by 4 bases and J by 6 bases, with 18 bases left in between. The germline CDR1 and CDR2 sequences are KGHSH and LQKENI. The CDR3 is made up of 15 amino acids. CDR3 amino acids: CASSLQTGLGAEAFF. CDR3 in DNA: TGTGCCAGCTCACTACAGACAGGATTGGGCGCTGAAGCTTTCTTT. The full variable domain, rest sourced from reference TRBV18 and TRBJ1-1, is NAGVMQNPRHLVRRRGQEARLRCSPMKGHSHVYWYRQLPEEGLKFMVYLQKENIIDESGMPKERFSAEFPKEGPSILRIQQVVRGDSAAYFCASSLQTGLGAEAFFGQGTRLTVV.

The rearrangement joins TRBV5-4 to TRBJ2-7, with 7 bases fitting TRBD1. CDR3 size: 13 residues. Germline V lookup: CDR1 SGHNT, CDR2 YYREEE (reference sequence). J gave up 3 bases and V 4 bases, and 4 bases lay outside the gene matches. DNA of the CDR3: TGTGCCAGCAGCACCGGGGACAGCTACGAGCAGTACTTC. As protein: CASSTGDSYEQYF.

This sequence joins TRBV10-3 and TRBJ1-1, with TRBD1 as a possible D gene (6 bases). The length of the CDR3 is 14 residues. Germline V gives CDR1 ENHRY, CDR2 SYGVKD. The V end was cut by 7 bases, the J end by 2 bases, with 14 bases between. The CDR3, as DNA: TGTGCCATCACTATGGACAGTGCCAACACTGAAGCTTTCTTT. This sequence encodes CAITMDSANTEAFF.

V and J are TRBV29-1 and TRBJ2-3; 10 bases map to TRBD2. This CDR3 comprises 16 residues. CDR1 and CDR2 (germline): SQVTM, ANQGSEA. Trimming took 4 bases from V and 2 from J; bases not matched to a gene: 9. CDR3 amino acids: CSVALAGEYPTDTQYF. In DNA form, the CDR3 reads TGCAGCGTTGCTCTAGCGGGAGAGTATCCCACAGATACGCAGTATTTT.

The chain links TRBV2 to TRBJ1-5; D is possibly TRBD1 (5 bases). The germline V and J ends were trimmed by 5 bases and 2 bases, with 10 bases remaining between them. The CDR3 runs to 14 residues. Germline-derived CDR1 and CDR2 are SNHLY and FYNNEI. This chain's CDR3 is CASSKSRGNQPQHF. DNA for the CDR3: TGTGCCAGCAGTAAATCCAGGGGCAATCAGCCCCAGCATTTT. Full variable domain (remainder filled in from reference TRBV2 and TRBJ1-5): EPEVTQTPSHQVTQMGQEVILRCVPISNHLYFYWYRQILGQKVEFLVSFYNNEISEKSEIFDDQFSVERPDGSNFTLKIRSTKLEDSAMYFCASSKSRGNQPQHFGDGTRLSIL.

On this clone itself: The same CDR3 is also encoded by other DNA sequences in this sample. The chain employs TRBV28 and TRBJ1-5; D call uncertain. In germline, CDR1 is MDHEN, CDR2 SYDVKM. With 6 bases removed from V and 0 bases from J, the gap between germline ends came to 9 bases. This CDR3 comprises 14 residues. As DNA, the CDR3 is TGTGCCAGCAGCTCACATTATAGCAATCAGCCCCAGCATTTT. Its translation: CASSSHYSNQPQHF. The full variable domain, in which reference TRBV28 and TRBJ1-5 provide the parts outside the CDR3, is DVKVTQSSRYLVKRTGEKVFLECVQDMDHENMFWYRQDPGLGLRLIYFSYDVKMKEKGDIPEGYSVSREKKERFSLILESASTNQTSMYLCASSSHYSNQPQHFGDGTRLSIL.

The chain has TRBV4-3 and TRBJ2-7, with D maybe TRBD1 (5 bases). V was clipped by 3 bases and J by 3 bases, with 9 bases between them. Germline V gene data show CDR1 as LGHNA and CDR2 as YSLEER. The CDR3 covers 13 residues. For the CDR3, the DNA is TGCGCCAGCAGCCAGGGAACAGGCTACGAGCAGTACTTC. Amino acids: CASSQGTGYEQYF.

This chain joins TRBV3-1 (or the pseudogene TRBV3-2) and TRBJ2-2; weak D call: TRBD1 (5 bases). CDR3 size: 14 residues. The germline V gene encodes CDR1 LGHDT and CDR2 YNNKEL (reference sequence). The V end was cut by 5 bases, the J end by 2 bases, with 9 bases between. CDR3 residues: CASSTTVNTGELFF. CDR3 nucleotides: TGTGCCAGCAGCACGACAGTAAACACCGGGGAGCTGTTTTTT.

The chain links TRBV5-4 to TRBJ2-7, with 9 bases lining up with TRBD1. Germline CDR1 SGHNT, CDR2 YYREEE (reference sequence). Germline trimming cut 0 bases from V and 7 bases from J; bases unmatched to any gene: 20. The CDR3 runs to 19 residues. CDR3 nucleotide sequence: TGTGCCAGCAGCTTGGCGAATATCCGCGGGGACAGGGTTTCTCGGGAGCAGTACTTC. Encoded protein: CASSLANIRGDRVSREQYF.